This TCR beta chain was obtained from a study of metastatic and nonmetastatic thyroid tumors. Across the whole study: The comparison covered peripheral blood and tumor or nodule tissue in malignant and benign thyroid patients.

CDR1 KGHSH and CDR2 LQKENI come from the germline V gene. The CDR3 sequence is 13 residues long. Trimming shortened V by 6 bases and J by 8 bases, and 14 bases separated the two germline ends. TCRdb reprocessed the PCR reads via MiXCR. The sample holds around 61,000 clones, just under 30% seen once. Nobody among the patients had been given any treatment before thyroid surgery. The gene calls are TRBV18 and TRBJ2-1; D might be TRBD1 (5 bases). The sequence was collected from a female donor with papillary thyroid cancer or a benign thyroid nodule (not recorded which). Some clones in this sample may be carry-over from other donors' samples. Specimen: blood. CDR3 in DNA: TGTGCCAGCTCTAGACAGCCTGGCGATGAGCAGTTCTTC. Translating it yields CASSRQPGDEQFF.